These 16 T cell receptor beta chains were sequenced from one sample in a study of CD39 and CD103 CD8 tumor-infiltrating T cells. Here immunoSEQ multiplex PCR was the method, and the copy in TCRdb shows in-frame clones only, minus some. The data contain 1,500 to 2,000 clones, around 73% of them singletons. The sequencing sample was made of CD39- CD103- CD8+ T cells sorted from the tumor. Indicated subset: CD103-CD39- double-negative CD45RA- CD8 T cells. Receptors were obtained from a human donor with head and neck squamous cell carcinoma.

This rearrangement joins TRBV21-1 to TRBJ2-2; the tabulated D call, TRBD1, remains unverified against the DNA. TRBV21-1 is termed a pseudogene. The CDR3 has 15 residues. The CDR3 nucleotides are TGTGCCAGCAGCGCTGGGACAGGGCAGACCGGGGAGCTGTTTTTT. Protein: CASSAGTGQTGELFF.

V is TRBV9 and J is TRBJ2-2; D call uncertain. V lost 4 bases and J lost 3, with 7 bases in between. CDR1 and CDR2 from the germline V gene are SGDLS and YYNGEE. This CDR3 is built from 13 residues. In nucleotides, the CDR3 is TGTGCCAGCAGCCGCCTTTACACCGGGGAGCTGTTTTTT. Translation: CASSRLYTGELFF.

The CDR3 region is CASSAGGGNYGYTF. CDR3 nucleotide sequence: TGTGCCAGCAGTGCTGGGGGAGGAAACTATGGCTACACCTTC. The gene calls are TRBV6-4 and TRBJ1-2; D possibly corresponds to TRBD1 (5 bases). CDR3 size: 14 residues. Germline V gene lookup returns CDR1 MRHNA and CDR2 SNTAGT. Trimming took off 4 bases at V and 2 bases at J, with 11 bases between the two ends.

The rearrangement joins TRBV7-2 to TRBJ1-4; D may be TRBD1 (5 bases). V was trimmed by 3 bases and J by 4 bases, leaving 12 bases between them. This CDR3 has 15 amino acids. Germline CDR1 is SGHTA and CDR2 is FQGNSA. CDR3 in DNA: TGTGCCAGCAGCTTTCTGGGGCGCAGTAATGAAAAACTGTTTTTT. This sequence encodes CASSFLGRSNEKLFF.

This chain uses TRBV5-6 with TRBJ1-5, with 9 bases that match TRBD1. Germline V CDR1 and CDR2: SGHDT, YYEEEE. Germline trimming cut 2 bases from V and 4 bases from J; bases unmatched to any gene: 1. There are 14 residues in the CDR3. In DNA form, the CDR3 reads TGTGCCAGCAGCTTCGGGACAGGGAATCAGCCCCAGCATTTT. It translates to CASSFGTGNQPQHF.

This clone has only a few counts. The chain carries TRBV11-2 and TRBJ2-1; TRBD2 agrees at 10 bases. With 1 base clipped from V and 8 bases from J, the junction kept 8 bases outside the gene matches. This CDR3 comprises 16 residues. Per the germline V gene, CDR1 is SGHAT and CDR2 is FQNNGV. Here the CDR3 DNA reads TGTGCCAGCAGCTTAGGTGGGGTAGCGGGAGGCGATGAGCAGTTCTTC. Its protein product is CASSLGGVAGGDEQFF.

This clone showed up just once. J is TRBJ1-2 and V is TRBV28, with 7 bases lining up with TRBD1. CDR1 and CDR2 (germline): MDHEN, SYDVKM. Germline trimming cut 5 bases from V and 0 bases from J; bases unmatched to any gene: 6. The CDR3 has 15 amino acids. In DNA form, the CDR3 reads TGTGCCAGCAGTATGGGGACAGCGGCTAACTATGGCTACACCTTC. Translation: CASSMGTAANYGYTF.

The rearrangement joins TRBV7-8 to TRBJ1-5, with TRBD1 as a possible D gene (5 bases). The germline V and J ends were trimmed by 2 bases and 0 bases, with 20 bases remaining between them. CDR1 is SGHVS and CDR2 is FQNEAQ in the germline V gene. This CDR3 region has 19 residues. The CDR3 nucleotides are TGTGCCAGCAGCTTATATCCCCCGGGCCAGACAGATAGCAATCAGCCCCAGCATTTT. The encoded protein is CASSLYPPGQTDSNQPQHF.

This clone qualifies as large. CDR3 DNA sequence: TGTGCCAGCAGCTTAGGACAGCCCTACGAGCAGTACTTC. Protein product: CASSLGQPYEQYF. This chain joins TRBV7-9 and TRBJ2-7, with D tentatively TRBD1 (5 bases). Trimming took off 1 base at V and 2 bases at J, with 6 bases between the two ends. CDR3 length: 13 amino acids. Germline assignment: CDR1 SEHNR and CDR2 FQNEAQ (reference sequence).

This chain joins TRBV27 and TRBJ2-7; D is ambiguous. Germline V lookup: CDR1 MNHEY, CDR2 SMNVEV (reference sequence). This CDR3 contains 14 residues. V lost 0 bases, J lost 6 bases, and 12 bases lay in between. The CDR3 sequence: CASSLSVSFREQYF. In DNA form, the CDR3 reads TGTGCCAGCAGTTTATCAGTTTCGTTCCGCGAGCAGTACTTC.

This chain joins TRBV6-1 and TRBJ2-2; D not resolved. Trimming pared 4 bases from V and 7 bases from J, leaving 7 bases between. The germline V gene has CDR1 MNHNS and CDR2 SASEGT. The CDR3 has 12 amino acids. The CDR3 coding sequence is TGTGCCAGCAGTGCGGCGTTCGGGGAGCTGTTTTTT. Translated, it gives CASSAAFGELFF.

The chain joins TRBV9 to TRBJ2-5; maybe TRBD2 (7 bases). V shed 4 bases and J shed 5 bases, with 18 bases lying between them. Germline CDR1 is SGDLS and CDR2 is YYNGEE. The length of the CDR3 is 15 residues. The CDR3 DNA sequence: TGTGCCAGCAGCAAAGGGGGAGGGCCGAAGGAGACCCAGTACTTC. Translating it yields CASSKGGGPKETQYF.

The rearrangement uses TRBV2 and TRBJ2-7; D gene ambiguous. The CDR3 has 12 amino acids. With 7 bases removed from V and 7 bases from J, the gap between germline ends came to 14 bases. The germline gives CDR1 SNHLY, CDR2 FYNNEI. The DNA for the CDR3 is TGTGCCAGCAAAGACCATATCTTTGAGCAGTACTTC. This sequence encodes CASKDHIFEQYF.

This chain uses TRBV5-1 with TRBJ1-1; 8 bases fit TRBD1. This CDR3 is built from 15 residues. V trimming: 4 bases; J trimming: 1 base; junction bases outside the gene matches: 6. CDR1 and CDR2 (germline): SGHRS, YFSETQ. CDR3 sequence (DNA): TGCGCCAGCAGCAGACCAGGGGGCTCGAACACTGAAGCTTTCTTT. Protein product: CASSRPGGSNTEAFF. The full variable domain, completed using reference TRBV5-1 and TRBJ1-1, is KAGVTQTPRYLIKTRGQQVTLSCSPISGHRSVSWYQQTPGQGLQFLFEYFSETQRNKGNFPGRFSGRQFSNSRSEMNVSTLELGDSALYLCASSRPGGSNTEAFFGQGTRLTVV.

The chain carries TRBV29-1 and TRBJ2-7; D perhaps matches TRBD1 (5 bases). The CDR3 spans 11 residues. Trimming took 5 bases from V and 5 from J, leaving 10 bases between them. Germline values: CDR1 SQVTM, CDR2 ANQGSEA. DNA for the CDR3: TGCAGCGTTCCAGGGATCCACGAGCAGTACTTC. It codes for CSVPGIHEQYF.

Written as DNA, the CDR3 is TGTGCCAGCAGCCCGGCCCAGGGGGGCACGGAGCAGTACTTC. It yields the protein CASSPAQGGTEQYF. The chain employs TRBV7-6 and TRBJ2-7; a weak D match, TRBD1 (7 bases). The CDR3 loop spans 14 amino acids. V gave up 5 bases and J gave up 7 bases, with 18 bases separating them. Germline lookup yields CDR1 SGHVS and CDR2 FNYEAQ. The full variable domain, completed using reference TRBV7-6 and TRBJ2-7, is GAGVSQSPRYKVTKRGQDVALRCDPISGHVSLYWYRQALGQGPEFLTYFNYEAQQDKSGLPNDRFSAERPEGSISTLTIQRTEQRDSAMYRCASSPAQGGTEQYFGPGTRLTVT.